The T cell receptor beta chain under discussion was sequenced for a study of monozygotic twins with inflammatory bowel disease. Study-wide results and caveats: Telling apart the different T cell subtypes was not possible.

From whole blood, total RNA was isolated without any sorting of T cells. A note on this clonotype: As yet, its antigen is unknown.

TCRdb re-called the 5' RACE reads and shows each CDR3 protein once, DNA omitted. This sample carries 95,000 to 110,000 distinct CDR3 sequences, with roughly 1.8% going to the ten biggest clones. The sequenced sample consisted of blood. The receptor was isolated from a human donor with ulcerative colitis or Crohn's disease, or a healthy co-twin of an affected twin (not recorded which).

The chain's CDR3 is CASSGYRLDTQYF. The gene calls are TRBV27 and TRBJ2-3; TCRdb lists TRBD1, though no DNA is available to test this call. CDR3 size: 13 residues. Per germline, CDR1 MNHEY and CDR2 SMNVEV (reference sequence).